Below, 29 T cell receptor beta chains from the same sample are listed, as sequenced in a study of graft-versus-host responses after intestinal transplantation. Some clones are missing from TCRdb's copy, which holds only in-frame ones; the method was immunoSEQ multiplex PCR. The repertoire holds 85,000 to 90,000 clones, with 83% as singletons. No antigen is known for these receptors. The sample consisted of unstimulated CD8+ T cells sorted from spleen or lymph node cells, taken before intestinal transplant. Receptor source: a human donor who received an intestinal transplant.

This chain uses TRBV5-1 with TRBJ2-7, with 8 bases matching TRBD2. This CDR3 is 14 amino acids long. The V gene's germline CDR1 is SGHRS and CDR2 YFSETQ. The junction had 6 bases not matched to a gene; V was cut back by 4 bases and J by 3 bases. This CDR3 reads CASSTGSGDYEQYF. CDR3 nucleotides: TGCGCCAGCAGCACGGGTAGCGGGGACTACGAGCAGTACTTC.

V gene TRBV25-1 combines with J gene TRBJ1-5; TRBD1 is a possible D gene (6 bases). The CDR3 is 14 residues long. The germline V and J ends were trimmed by 2 bases and 2 bases, with 7 bases remaining between them. CDR1 and CDR2 (germline): MGHDK, SYGVNS. CDR3 coding DNA: TGTGCCAGCAGTGAAGGGGGCCGCAATCAGCCCCAGCATTTT. This encodes CASSEGGRNQPQHF. Full variable domain (rest looked up from reference TRBV25-1 and TRBJ1-5): EADIYQTPRYLVIGTGKKITLECSQTMGHDKMYWYQQDPGMELHLIHYSYGVNSTEKGDLSSESTVSRIRTEHFPLTLESARPSHTSQYLCASSEGGRNQPQHFGDGTRLSIL.

The chain joins TRBV21-1 to TRBJ1-5; the table calls TRBD1, which could not be checked here. TRBV21-1 is marked as a pseudogene. This CDR3 is built from 16 residues. The CDR3 DNA reads TGTGCCAGCAGCAAAGATTCGTCAGGGCGCGGTCAGCCCCAGCATTTT. Translated, it gives CASSKDSSGRGQPQHF.

The V gene is TRBV29-1, the J gene TRBJ2-2, with 7 bases identical to TRBD1. The CDR3 consists of 14 residues. Germline V CDR1 and CDR2: SQVTM, ANQGSEA. With 1 base clipped from V and 1 base from J, the junction kept 0 bases outside the gene matches. CDR3 DNA sequence: TGCAGCGTTGAAGGGACAGGGAACACCGGGGAGCTGTTTTTT. The encoded protein is CSVEGTGNTGELFF.

V is TRBV19 and J is TRBJ2-5; 9 bases are a match to TRBD2. The junction had 2 bases not matched to a gene; V was cut back by 5 bases and J by 4 bases. The CDR3 runs to 13 residues. The germline CDR1 and CDR2 sequences are LNHDA and SQIVND (reference sequence). DNA of the CDR3: TGTGCCAGTAGTGATAGCGGGGGAGAGACCCAGTACTTC. It yields the protein CASSDSGGETQYF.

The gene calls are TRBV11-2 and TRBJ2-5, with a possible D match to TRBD2 (6 bases). CDR1 and CDR2 from the germline V gene are SGHAT and FQNNGV. The CDR3 has 14 amino acids. Trimming took 2 bases from V and 1 from J, leaving 8 bases between them. CDR3 protein: CASSLNGGQETQYF. Here the CDR3 DNA reads TGTGCCAGCAGCTTAAACGGGGGCCAAGAGACCCAGTACTTC.

This clone occurred a few times. This chain links TRBV7-6 with TRBJ2-7, with 9 bases matching TRBD1. Germline V gene lookup returns CDR1 SGHVS and CDR2 FNYEAQ. Germline trimming cut 1 base from V and 3 bases from J; bases unmatched to any gene: 4. The CDR3 is made up of 15 amino acids. As DNA, the CDR3 is TGTGCCAGCAGCTTAGACACAGGGGGCGACTACGAGCAGTACTTC. Protein product: CASSLDTGGDYEQYF.

The chain is built from TRBV6-5 and TRBJ2-5, with a possible D match to TRBD2 (5 bases). The CDR3 sequence is 14 residues long. Looked up from germline, CDR1 is MNHEY and CDR2 is SVGAGI. V lost 2 bases, J lost 0 bases, and 7 bases lay in between. This CDR3 reads CASSYVGDQETQYF. The CDR3 DNA is TGTGCCAGCAGTTACGTCGGGGACCAAGAGACCCAGTACTTC.

The V gene is TRBV19, the J gene TRBJ2-7; D might be TRBD2 (5 bases). The V gene lost 0 bases and the J gene lost 0 bases, with 9 bases spanning the gap. The CDR3 is 15 amino acids. Germline CDR1 reads LNHDA; CDR2 reads SQIVND (reference sequence). CDR3 DNA: TGTGCCAGTAGTATAGAACCCCTAGCCTCCTACGAGCAGTACTTC. Translated, it gives CASSIEPLASYEQYF.

The rearrangement joins TRBV7-9 to TRBJ2-7; no clear D gene. The CDR3 sequence is 13 residues long. The V end was cut by 1 base, the J end by 1 base, with 5 bases between. Germline V gene sequence: CDR1 SEHNR, CDR2 FQNEAQ (reference sequence). DNA for the CDR3: TGTGCCAGCAGCTTAGTCCGGTCCTACGAGCAGTACTTC. Translating gives CASSLVRSYEQYF.

This clone was seen more than once but under ten times. V and J are TRBV27 and TRBJ2-1, with a weak D call TRBD2 (6 bases). V was pared by 3 bases and J by 7 bases, with 16 bases between. Looked up from germline, CDR1 is MNHEY and CDR2 is SMNVEV (reference sequence). The CDR3 is 15 amino acids. Here the CDR3 DNA reads TGTGCCAGCAGTTTGAGGAGACTAGGGTTGAATGAGCAGTTCTTC. This codes for CASSLRRLGLNEQFF.

This clone was seen only once. This chain's CDR3 is CASSQSGETQYF. CDR3 DNA: TGTGCCAGCAGCCAATCGGGGGAGACCCAGTACTTC. The V gene is TRBV11-2, the J gene TRBJ2-5, with TRBD2 as a possible D gene (5 bases). CDR3 length equals 12 residues. Germline-derived CDR1 and CDR2 are SGHAT and FQNNGV. Trimming removed 5 bases from V and 5 bases from J, with 9 bases in between.

V gene TRBV2 combines with J gene TRBJ2-7; D call uncertain. This CDR3 is 13 amino acids long. The V and J ends lost 5 bases and 0 bases respectively, with 8 bases between them. CDR1 and CDR2 (germline): SNHLY, FYNNEI. CDR3 nucleotide sequence: TGTGCCAGCAGTAGAGACCTCTCCTACGAGCAGTACTTC. Amino acid sequence: CASSRDLSYEQYF.

The V gene is TRBV7-2, the J gene TRBJ2-3; 8 positions match TRBD2. Trimming at V came to 1 base and at J to 2 bases, leaving 8 bases not matched to a gene. This CDR3 has 17 amino acids. Germline V CDR1 and CDR2: SGHTA, FQGNSA. The CDR3 region has the DNA TGTGCCAGCAGCTTAGAGGCGTTAGCGGGATTCACAGATACGCAGTATTTT. Translating gives CASSLEALAGFTDTQYF.

This chain joins TRBV9 and TRBJ2-3, with D perhaps given as TRBD1 or TRBD2 (5 bases each). CDR3 length: 13 amino acids. Trimming pared 0 bases from V and 7 bases from J, leaving 9 bases between. Germline V gene sequence: CDR1 SGDLS, CDR2 YYNGEE. CDR3 nucleotide sequence: TGTGCCAGCAGCGTAGGAGGGGATAATACGCAGTATTTT. Translated, it gives CASSVGGDNTQYF.

The V and J genes are TRBV19 and TRBJ2-4, with 7 bases lining up with TRBD1. The ends lost 3 bases at V and 3 bases at J; junction bases unmatched: 8. CDR1 is LNHDA, CDR2 SQIVND, per germline (reference sequence). The CDR3 runs to 16 residues. The CDR3 spells CASSIPQRGLKNIQYF. Here the CDR3 DNA reads TGTGCCAGTAGTATCCCCCAGAGGGGGCTCAAAAACATTCAGTACTTC.

Only a few counts were recorded for this clone. The chain combines TRBV23-1 with TRBJ1-5; D possibly corresponds to TRBD1 (6 bases). TRBV23-1 is given ORF status, its function remaining uncertain. V was pared by 1 base and J by 6 bases, with 16 bases between. The CDR3 contains 16 residues. The CDR3 reads CASSQFPQGGSQPQHF. The CDR3 DNA follows: TGCGCCAGCAGTCAATTCCCTCAAGGGGGAAGTCAGCCCCAGCATTTT.

The V and J genes are TRBV30 and TRBJ1-3; 7 bases match TRBD1. The V segment lost 0 bases and the J segment 4 bases; nucleotides outside the gene matches: 6. CDR1 and CDR2 from the germline V gene are GTSNPN and SVGIG (reference sequence). The CDR3 sequence is 15 residues long. This chain's CDR3 is CAWSVGDSPGNTIYF. The CDR3 nucleotides are TGTGCCTGGAGTGTAGGGGACAGTCCGGGAAACACCATATATTTT.

This chain links TRBV5-4 with TRBJ1-1, with 8 bases aligning to TRBD1. The CDR3 contains 13 residues. CDR1 and CDR2 (germline): SGHNT, YYREEE (reference sequence). V dropped 0 bases and J dropped 7; count of bases not matched to a gene: 2. CDR3 sequence: CASSLGDRREAFF. The CDR3 DNA follows: TGTGCCAGCAGCTTGGGGGACAGGCGTGAAGCTTTCTTT.

V and J are TRBV29-1 and TRBJ2-1; 8 positions agree with TRBD2. This CDR3 spans 14 amino acids. Germline loops: CDR1 SQVTM, CDR2 ANQGSEA. V was clipped by 7 bases and J by 7 bases; unmatched bases: 12. For the CDR3, the DNA is TGCAGCGGTTTTGGCGGGGGGCAAAGAAATGAGCAGTTCTTC. The encoded protein is CSGFGGGQRNEQFF.

The chain joins TRBV27 to TRBJ2-3, with TRBD2 matching over 8 bases. The CDR3 is 16 residues long. The germline V gene encodes CDR1 MNHEY and CDR2 SMNVEV (reference sequence). V was clipped by 5 bases and J by 0 bases; unmatched bases: 7. The CDR3: CASSPRLATSTDTQYF. CDR3 nucleotides: TGTGCCAGCAGTCCTCGACTAGCGACTAGCACAGATACGCAGTATTTT.

The rearrangement joins TRBV6-6 to TRBJ2-1; D not certain. Germline V gene sequence: CDR1 MNHNY, CDR2 SVGAGI (reference sequence). The CDR3 is 13 amino acids. The germline V and J ends were trimmed by 2 bases and 8 bases, with 10 bases remaining between them. The CDR3 bases are TGTGCCAGCAGTTACCCCGAGGTCCATGAGCAGTTCTTC. Encoded protein: CASSYPEVHEQFF.

The chain links TRBV30 to TRBJ2-2; 10 nucleotides match TRBD1. J was trimmed by 5 bases and V by 5 bases; bases with no gene match: 8. The CDR3 covers 15 residues. Germline values: CDR1 GTSNPN, CDR2 SVGIG (reference sequence). The CDR3 protein is CAWEGTGVFTGELFF. CDR3 coding DNA: TGTGCCTGGGAGGGGACAGGGGTTTTTACCGGGGAGCTGTTTTTT.

V and J are TRBV5-4 and TRBJ2-7; no definite D call. Germline V gene lookup returns CDR1 SGHNT and CDR2 YYREEE (reference sequence). Trimming left V 1 base short and J 0 bases short, with 14 bases between. This CDR3 region has 16 residues. The CDR3 here is CASSLSWTESSYEQYF. In nucleotides, the CDR3 is TGTGCCAGCAGCTTGAGTTGGACGGAAAGCTCCTACGAGCAGTACTTC. Together with reference TRBV5-4 and TRBJ2-7, the CDR3 gives the full variable domain: ETGVTQSPTHLIKTRGQQVTLRCSSQSGHNTVSWYQQALGQGPQFIFQYYREEENGRGNFPPRFSGLQFPNYSSELNVNALELDDSALYLCASSLSWTESSYEQYFGPGTRLTVT.

V usage is TRBV5-1 and J usage is TRBJ1-2, with D uncertain. From germline, CDR1 is SGHRS and CDR2 YFSETQ. The CDR3 covers 13 residues. Between the trimmed V and J ends, which lost 0 bases and 7 bases, there was a span of 10 bases. The CDR3 protein is CASSLASWLGYTF. Written as DNA, the CDR3 is TGCGCCAGCAGCTTGGCCTCGTGGCTTGGCTACACCTTC.

In this sample, this clone turned up a few times. The chain uses TRBV9 and TRBJ2-2, with 10 bases aligning to TRBD2. The J segment lost 3 bases and the V segment lost 3 bases, leaving 11 bases of the junction unmatched. Looked up from germline, CDR1 is SGDLS and CDR2 is YYNGEE. There are 18 residues in the CDR3. The CDR3 DNA reads as TGTGCCAGCAGCGCGGTCCCCGGGCTAGCGGGAGACACCGGGGAGCTGTTTTTT. This sequence encodes CASSAVPGLAGDTGELFF.

The rearrangement links TRBV28 to TRBJ2-3; 9 bases are shared with TRBD2. Germline V lookup: CDR1 MDHEN, CDR2 SYDVKM. V dropped 6 bases and J dropped 4; count of bases not matched to a gene: 14. CDR3 length equals 17 residues. Written as DNA, the CDR3 is TGTGCCAGCAGAAACCCCCTAGCGGGAATCGTCGCAGATACGCAGTATTTT. This encodes CASRNPLAGIVADTQYF.

The J gene is TRBJ2-2, the V gene TRBV6-5; weak D call: TRBD2 (5 bases). The V gene lost 5 bases and the J gene lost 7 bases, with 17 bases spanning the gap. The CDR3 is 15 amino acids. CDR1 is MNHEY and CDR2 is SVGAGI in the germline V gene. DNA for the CDR3: TGTGCCAGCAGTCTATTTGAGGGCGTAGACGGGGAGCTGTTTTTT. Protein: CASSLFEGVDGELFF.

The genes are TRBV13 and TRBJ2-7, with TRBD2 matching 8 bases. This CDR3 comprises 14 residues. The germline gives CDR1 PRHDT, CDR2 FYEKMQ (reference sequence). Trimming cost V 5 bases and J 0 bases; bases outside gene matches: 3. Here the CDR3 DNA reads TGTGCCAGCAGCACTAGCGGCCTCTCCTACGAGCAGTACTTC. Encoded protein: CASSTSGLSYEQYF.